This is a list of T cell receptor beta chains from one sample in a study of CD8 T cells in ankylosing spondylitis. TCRdb redid the calling of the 5' RACE reads with MiXCR, one entry per CDR3 protein. This table has about 220,000 distinct CDR3 sequences, about 7% appearing once. Sequenced input: blood, either unsorted or a sorted T cell fraction (not recorded which). Receptor source: a male donor with ankylosing spondylitis. CDR3s include the opening cysteine and the closing phenylalanine or tryptophan. The order of the fields is CDR3 protein, V gene, clone size, J gene. Only part of the rows carry a size: once, few, many, or a class if the clone is expanded.

CASSIGRSSGNTIYF	TRBV5-1	many	TRBJ1-3
CASSFLLKGGTEAFF	TRBV28	many	TRBJ1-1
CASSLQRGKAETQYF	TRBV5-5	many	TRBJ2-5
CASSLTPEPQETQYF	TRBV28	many	TRBJ2-5
CASSPGASVQSYNEQFF	TRBV18	many	TRBJ2-1
CASSSVGDRPYEQYF	TRBV7-2	many	TRBJ2-7
CASSEGGTSRQPGELFF	TRBV7-9	many	TRBJ2-2
CASSLGQRGGYTF	TRBV5-6	many	TRBJ1-2
CASSAKLGLRGASYEQYF	TRBV21-1	many	TRBJ2-7
CSVLTPGTGNTIYF	TRBV29-1	few	TRBJ1-3
CASSQGRTGGNTEAFF	TRBV4-3	many	TRBJ1-1
CANGGPNETYEQYF	TRBV23-1	few	TRBJ2-7
CASSPRGRFVDTYEQYF	TRBV3-1	many	TRBJ2-7
CASSWTGANTGELFF	TRBV6-5	many	TRBJ2-2
CSAQREGPGELFF	TRBV20-1	many	TRBJ2-2
CGQLGTSGHEQFF	TRBV7-9	few	TRBJ2-1
CASRGVGSYGQYF	TRBV6-1	many	TRBJ2-7
CASRLAASYEQYF	TRBV27	few	TRBJ2-7
CASSAGPGREVEQFF	TRBV9	many	TRBJ2-1
CASSLVGVEAFF	TRBV12-3/TRBV12-4	many	TRBJ1-1
CASSPGDRGLNTEAFF	TRBV5-4	many	TRBJ1-1
CAISDPGTVSYNEQFF	TRBV10-3	many	TRBJ2-1
CASSSDRGYEQYF	TRBV7-8	many	TRBJ2-7
CASSFKLAGEQYF	TRBV12-3/TRBV12-4	many	TRBJ2-7
CSVDDGIYGYTF	TRBV29-1	.	TRBJ1-2
CASSSRSTSGADTQYF	TRBV11-2	many	TRBJ2-3
CASTTGGARNEQFF	TRBV27	.	TRBJ2-1
CASTDRARPRGTGELFF	TRBV28	many	TRBJ2-2
CASGLGGRTQYF	TRBV12-5	many	TRBJ2-3
CASSESTHTLQGNIQYF	TRBV6-1	many	TRBJ2-4
CASSQPTGLNTQYF	TRBV4-2	many	TRBJ2-3
CASSQVTEDQPQHF	TRBV4-1	.	TRBJ1-5
CASSRPGTSPYNEQFF	TRBV28	many	TRBJ2-1
CASSQDPGGLSYEQYF	TRBV4-2	few	TRBJ2-7
CASSKSGGALETQYF	TRBV27	many	TRBJ2-5
CASSQRRGTGAGGELFF	TRBV11-3	few	TRBJ2-2